This T cell receptor (beta chain) was captured by sequencing in a study of blood T cells in healthy people across ages. Using a J-beta primer mix together with a sample-barcoded 5' primer, a second PCR was run for roughly 6 to 12 cycles. In TCRdb, the 5' RACE reads were re-called with MiXCR into one record per CDR3 protein. The sample records some 710,000 distinct CDR3 sequences, 22% being singletons. Findings and limits, study-wide: When set beside aged donors, long-lived donors presented more naive CD4+ cells and higher diversity.

V was shortened by 1 base and J by 8 bases, with 5 bases between the two germline ends. The length of the CDR3 is 12 residues. Germline assignment: CDR1 LGHDT and CDR2 YNNKEL (reference sequence). To note about this clonotype: Its antigen is undetermined.

The specimen was blood. The source is a man between 65 and 85 years old in good health. V and J are TRBV3-1 and TRBJ1-4; D uncertain. This CDR3 is CASSQAWEKLFF. In nucleotides, the CDR3 is TGTGCCAGCAGCCAAGCCTGGGAAAAACTGTTTTTT.